A selection of T cell receptor beta chains follows, all from one sample in a study of T cells after yellow fever vaccination. TCRdb reprocessed the 5' RACE reads with MiXCR, giving one entry per CDR3 protein. The top ten hold approximately 2.5% of the sample, which has about 160,000 distinct CDR3 sequences, almost 7% seen once. Specimen: CD4+ T cells sorted from PBMCs, collected roughly 5 days after the first yellow fever vaccination. Receptors were obtained from a young man who received the YFV17D yellow fever vaccine. Both conserved end residues are part of each CDR3. A D gene is named only where the DNA matches it firmly. Size tells how often a clone was seen (once, few, many) or the class of an expanded clone, and some rows leave it out.

V	D	J	size	CDR3	DNA
TRBV20-1	TRBD2	TRBJ2-5	many	CSADGLAGLQETQYF	TGCAGTGCGGACGGACTAGCGGGACTACAAGAGACCCAGTACTTC
TRBV7-6	TRBD1	TRBJ2-7	NA	CASSQLDRAPKGEQYF	TGTGCCAGCAGCCAGCTGGACAGGGCCCCGAAAGGGGAGCAGTACTTC
TRBV18	TRBD1	TRBJ1-3	NA	CASSPGPTGNSGNTIYF	TGTGCCAGCTCACCCGGGCCGACAGGGAACTCTGGAAACACCATATATTTT
TRBV5-4	NA	TRBJ2-3	NA	CAALADTSTDTQYF	TGTGCCGCTTTAGCGGATACTAGCACAGATACGCAGTATTTT
TRBV11-2	NA	TRBJ2-7	many	CASSDIRRGYEQYF	TGTGCCAGCAGTGACATCCGACGGGGCTACGAGCAGTACTTC
TRBV5-5	TRBD2	TRBJ2-1	many	CASSIAGPSYNEQFF	TGTGCCAGCAGCATAGCGGGGCCCTCCTACAATGAGCAGTTCTTC
TRBV6-5	TRBD1	TRBJ1-1	few	CASSYSGDRGTEAFF	TGTGCCAGCAGTTACTCGGGTGACAGGGGTACTGAAGCTTTCTTT
TRBV7-3	TRBD1	TRBJ1-1	NA	CASSSSGGTEAFF	TGTGCCAGCAGCTCATCAGGGGGGACTGAAGCTTTCTTT
TRBV4-1	NA	TRBJ1-1	NA	CAIGPRDMEAFF	TGTGCCATCGGCCCCCGGGACATGGAAGCTTTCTTT
TRBV7-2	NA	TRBJ2-3	many	CASSLTGTRFPTDTQYF	TGTGCCAGCAGCTTAACCGGGACGCGGTTTCCCACAGATACGCAGTATTTT
TRBV29-1	NA	TRBJ2-3	many	CSVLIGAAFTDTQYF	TGCAGCGTTCTTATTGGGGCAGCCTTCACAGATACGCAGTATTTT
TRBV7-3	TRBD1	TRBJ2-7	many	CASSLTTDRGGEQYF	TGTGCCAGCAGCTTAACCACTGACAGGGGGGGCGAGCAGTACTTC
TRBV4-3	NA	TRBJ2-7	many	CASSQDGAGAAYEQYF	TGCGCCAGCAGCCAAGACGGCGCGGGGGCAGCCTACGAGCAGTACTTC
TRBV6-2/TRBV6-3	TRBD1	TRBJ2-4	NA	CASSDTGQQLNIQYF	TGTGCCAGCAGTGATACGGGACAGCAGTTAAACATTCAGTACTTC
TRBV10-3	TRBD1	TRBJ1-5	few	CAISESGTDQPQHF	TGTGCCATCAGTGAATCCGGGACAGATCAGCCCCAGCATTTT
TRBV30	NA	TRBJ2-7	few	CAWSPINRINEQYF	TGTGCCTGGAGCCCTATTAATCGGATAAACGAGCAGTACTTC
TRBV3-1	NA	TRBJ2-3	NA	CASSQLVRGGRRQYF	TGTGCCAGCAGCCAACTAGTACGTGGAGGACGAAGGCAGTATTTT
TRBV6-1	TRBD1	TRBJ1-2	many	CASSDPGQGTYGYTF	TGTGCCAGCAGTGACCCGGGACAGGGGACCTATGGCTACACCTTC
TRBV10-3	NA	TRBJ2-3	many	CAISFQPSTDTQYF	TGTGCCATCAGTTTCCAGCCTAGTACAGATACGCAGTATTTT
TRBV20-1	NA	TRBJ1-4	many	CSARDWDKTPEKLFF	TGCAGTGCTAGAGATTGGGACAAAACCCCAGAAAAACTGTTTTTT
TRBV29-1	TRBD1	TRBJ1-2	NA	CSVGRQGVGYTF	TGCAGCGTTGGGCGGCAGGGGGTTGGCTACACCTTC
TRBV9	NA	TRBJ1-2	many	CASSVELGGYGYTF	TGTGCCAGCAGCGTAGAGCTAGGTGGCTATGGCTACACCTTC
TRBV25-1	NA	TRBJ2-3	many	CASSEPRARDTQYF	TGTGCCAGCAGTGAACCCAGGGCGAGGGATACGCAGTATTTT
TRBV7-6	NA	TRBJ1-5	few	CASSPGDQGLSQPQHF	TGTGCCAGCAGCCCCGGGGATCAGGGTTTAAGTCAGCCCCAGCATTTT
TRBV7-2	NA	TRBJ2-2	NA	CASSLINTGELFF	TGTGCCAGCAGCTTAATAAACACCGGGGAGCTGTTTTTT
TRBV5-6	TRBD1	TRBJ1-1	few	CASSPTGRQGDTEAFF	TGTGCCAGCAGCCCTACGGGGCGACAGGGGGACACTGAAGCTTTCTTT
TRBV3-1	NA	TRBJ1-4	many	CASSQINEKLFF	TGTGCCAGCAGCCAAATTAATGAAAAACTGTTTTTT
TRBV20-1	TRBD1	TRBJ1-2	NA	CSARDRVFGYTF	TGCAGTGCCAGGGACAGGGTCTTTGGCTACACCTTC
TRBV20-1	NA	TRBJ2-1	many	CSASAGASRAEQFF	TGCAGTGCGTCCGCTGGGGCCTCGCGCGCGGAGCAGTTCTTC
TRBV6-5	TRBD2	TRBJ2-3	many	CASSSGMGGYTDTQYF	TGTGCCAGCTCCTCGGGCATGGGAGGGTACACAGATACGCAGTATTTT
TRBV12-3/TRBV12-4	TRBD1	TRBJ1-2	few	CASQGTGRGGYGYTF	TGTGCCAGCCAGGGGACAGGGCGGGGTGGCTATGGCTACACCTTC
TRBV6-5	TRBD1	TRBJ2-2	many	CASQGAYAGELFF	TGTGCCAGCCAGGGGGCGTATGCCGGGGAGCTGTTTTTT
TRBV20-1	NA	TRBJ1-2	many	CSASPPGNPTYGYTF	TGCAGTGCCAGCCCTCCGGGGAACCCCACCTATGGCTACACCTTC
TRBV6-5	TRBD1	TRBJ1-1	many	CASSYRSTGVPEAFF	TGTGCCAGCAGTTACCGGTCCACAGGGGTCCCTGAAGCTTTCTTT
TRBV2	NA	TRBJ2-5	many	CASRFAGAGETQYF	TGTGCCAGCAGATTCGCAGGGGCAGGGGAGACCCAGTACTTC
TRBV7-2	NA	TRBJ2-5	many	CASSFIWGNDGTQYF	TGTGCCAGCAGCTTTATTTGGGGGAATGACGGGACCCAGTACTTC
TRBV2	TRBD1	TRBJ1-2	many	CASSPDRDYGYTF	TGTGCCAGCAGTCCTGACAGGGACTATGGCTACACCTTC
TRBV19	NA	TRBJ1-1	few	CASTRSGATEAFF	TGTGCCAGTACCCGTTCGGGGGCCACTGAAGCTTTCTTT
TRBV29-1	NA	TRBJ2-7	many	CSVEDPGGSSYEQYF	TGCAGCGTTGAAGATCCCGGGGGAAGCTCCTACGAGCAGTACTTC
TRBV20-1	TRBD1	TRBJ1-2	many	CSATKQGEGYTF	TGCAGTGCTACTAAGCAGGGGGAAGGCTACACCTTC
TRBV6-1	NA	TRBJ1-1	many	CASREVQKMNTEAFF	TGTGCCAGCAGAGAAGTACAGAAAATGAACACTGAAGCTTTCTTT
TRBV6-5	NA	TRBJ2-3	many	CASSTLDDTQYF	TGTGCCAGCAGTACACTAGATGATACGCAGTATTTT
TRBV29-1	NA	TRBJ2-7	many	CSAEGVGEQYF	TGCAGCGCTGAAGGGGTGGGAGAGCAGTACTTC
TRBV10-3	NA	TRBJ2-5	NA	CATGQVETQYF	TGTGCCACGGGCCAAGTCGAGACCCAGTACTTC
TRBV15	NA	TRBJ1-2	many	CATSREMVTGYTF	TGTGCCACCAGCAGAGAAATGGTGACCGGCTACACCTTC
TRBV7-2	NA	TRBJ1-2	many	CASSPQFGNGYTF	TGTGCCAGCAGCCCCCAGTTTGGGAATGGCTACACCTTC
TRBV11-2	NA	TRBJ1-2	NA	CASSRRTNYGYTF	TGTGCCAGCAGCCGTAGGACAAATTATGGCTACACCTTC
TRBV7-9	TRBD1	TRBJ1-3	NA	CASSLAWTGGNTIYF	TGTGCCAGCAGCCTAGCCTGGACAGGGGGAAACACCATATATTTT
TRBV4-2	NA	TRBJ2-7	NA	CASSQAGRSYEQYF	TGTGCCAGCAGCCAAGCGGGTCGCTCCTACGAGCAGTACTTC
TRBV3-1	NA	TRBJ1-6	NA	CASSRSGYNSPLHF	TGTGCCAGCAGCCGGTCGGGATATAATTCACCCCTCCACTTT
TRBV12-3/TRBV12-4	TRBD2	TRBJ2-3	NA	CATILIAGSSTDTQYF	TGTGCCACTATTCTCATAGCGGGGTCTAGCACAGATACGCAGTATTTT
TRBV12-3/TRBV12-4	NA	TRBJ2-1	many	CASTSTVAGGAGNEQFF	TGTGCCAGCACCAGCACCGTAGCTGGGGGGGCCGGGAATGAGCAGTTCTTC
TRBV5-1	TRBD1	TRBJ1-1	many	CASSLQGSGTEAFF	TGCGCCAGCAGCTTACAGGGGTCTGGCACTGAAGCTTTCTTT
TRBV28	TRBD1	TRBJ2-3	many	CASSLLGGTGVTDTQYF	TGTGCCAGCAGTTTATTGGGCGGGACAGGGGTCACAGATACGCAGTATTTT